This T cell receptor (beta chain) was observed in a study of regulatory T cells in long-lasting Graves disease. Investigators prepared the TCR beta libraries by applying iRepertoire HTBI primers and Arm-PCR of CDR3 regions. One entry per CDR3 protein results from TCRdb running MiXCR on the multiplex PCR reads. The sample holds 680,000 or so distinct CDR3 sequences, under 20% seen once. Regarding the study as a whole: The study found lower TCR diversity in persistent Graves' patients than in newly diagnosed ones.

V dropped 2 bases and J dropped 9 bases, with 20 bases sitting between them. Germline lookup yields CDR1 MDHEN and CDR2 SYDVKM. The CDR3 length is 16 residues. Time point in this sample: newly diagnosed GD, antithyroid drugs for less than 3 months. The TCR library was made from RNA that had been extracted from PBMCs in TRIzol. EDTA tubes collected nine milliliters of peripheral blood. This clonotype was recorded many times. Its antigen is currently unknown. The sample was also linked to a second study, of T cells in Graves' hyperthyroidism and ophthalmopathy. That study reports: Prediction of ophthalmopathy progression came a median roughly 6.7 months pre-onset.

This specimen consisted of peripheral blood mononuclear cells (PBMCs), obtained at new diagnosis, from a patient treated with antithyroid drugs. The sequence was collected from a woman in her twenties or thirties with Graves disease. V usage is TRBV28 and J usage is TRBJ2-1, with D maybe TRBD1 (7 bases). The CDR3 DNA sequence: TGTGCCAGCAGTTTAGGCAGGGCAGGGGGGTTTGCTGAGCAGTTCTTC. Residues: CASSLGRAGGFAEQFF.